Given below is one T cell receptor beta chain in context. Its matching antigen is unknown. V dropped 1 base and J dropped 3 bases, with 19 bases sitting between them. The CDR3 spans 18 residues. The germline V gene has CDR1 SEHNR and CDR2 FQNEAQ (reference sequence). The sample comes from a study of Ad26.COV2.S vaccination and SARS-CoV-2 variants. Study at large: A participant enrolled in the COV1001 Ad26.COV2.S trial arm provided the sample. Once, or twice with 56 days between doses, Ad26.COV2.S was given intramuscularly. Study findings and constraints: Quantification of TCR breadth and depth may have yielded underestimates of total T cell responses. Responses of spike-specific T cells (both CD8+ and CD4+) reportedly showed substantial breadth after vaccination.

Libraries were prepared by immunoSEQ multiplex PCR; TCRdb keeps only in-frame clonotypes and omits some of them. The sample holds around 300,000 clones; around 89% are singletons and the top ten take roughly 5%. Noted treatment: approximately 18 received Ad26.COV2.S at low or high dose, single or two shots; 5 received placebo; per-sample allocation not given. Sampling occurred on day 63 after the first vaccine or placebo injection. This TCR came from a person aged 18-60 years who received the Ad26.COV2.S COVID-19 vaccine or a placebo. Here the sequenced sample was peripheral blood, taken in a trial of Ad26.COV2.S vaccine versus placebo. The chain is built from TRBV7-9 and TRBJ1-5; D might be TRBD1 (6 bases). CDR3 amino acids: CASSLGAGDTTSNQPQHF. For the CDR3, the DNA is TGTGCCAGCAGCTTAGGGGCCGGGGACACCACCTCCAATCAGCCCCAGCATTTT.